What follows are 18 T cell receptor beta chains derived from one specimen sequenced in a study of tumor-infiltrating lymphocytes in primary liver carcinoma. Constant-region priming of 500 to 550 ng total RNA yielded TCR beta cDNA. For TCR beta, libraries were produced by three nested multiplex PCR rounds using slightly modified ARM-PCR. TRBV1-TRBV30 forward primers paired with a C-beta reverse primer were used in the first two PCR rounds, which ran approximately 10 cycles each. MiXCR, applied by TCRdb to the multiplex PCR reads, yields one record per CDR3 protein. The table lists 90,000 to 100,000 distinct CDR3 sequences, roughly 69% of them singletons. The tissue used was unsorted bulk material of 20-30 mg. RNA and DNA were co-extracted from it with the AllPrep DNA/RNA mini kit. What was sequenced was liver tumor tissue from sampling region 5. As for subset: tumor region T5, tumor centre. Receptors were obtained from a woman in her sixties or seventies with primary liver carcinoma and hepatitis B virus infection.

About this clonotype: Its ends do not fully match the called genes, so a read error is possible. V is TRBV28 and J is TRBJ1-1; tentatively, D is TRBD1 (5 bases). Per germline, CDR1 MDHEN and CDR2 SYDVKM. This CDR3 has 13 amino acids. The CDR3 DNA is TGTGTCAGCAGTTTGTGGGACGAATCTGAAGCTTTCTTT. It codes for CVSSLWDESEAFF.

V and J are TRBV30 and TRBJ2-1; D is unclear. The V gene lost 0 bases and the J gene lost 2 bases, with 14 bases spanning the gap. Germline CDR1 GTSNPN, CDR2 SVGIG (reference sequence). This CDR3 region has 16 residues. The CDR3 bases are TGTGCCTGGAGTGTAGGCCAATCACCTCCCTACAATGAGCAGTTCTTC. Amino acids: CAWSVGQSPPYNEQFF.

This clonotype has just a few counts. V is TRBV7-9 and J is TRBJ1-1; D ambiguous. The V and J ends lost 2 bases and 3 bases respectively, with 16 bases between them. CDR1 and CDR2 (germline): SEHNR, FQNEAQ (reference sequence). This CDR3 is 16 amino acids long. The CDR3, as DNA: TGTGCCAGCAGCTTACCTAAGGGAGGTTTCGACACTGAAGCTTTCTTT. Its protein product is CASSLPKGGFDTEAFF.

On this clonotype itself: This likely comes from a read error, as the CDR3 has no conserved phenylalanine or tryptophan at its end. The chain is built from TRBV11-2 and TRBJ2-1; TRBD2 might be the D (7 bases). The CDR3 runs 13 residues. V lost 6 bases, J lost 10 bases, and 16 bases lay in between. CDR1 SGHAT and CDR2 FQNNGV come from the germline V gene. The CDR3 sequence is CASRWTRGAEQFL. In nucleotides, the CDR3 is TGTGCCAGCAGATGGACTAGGGGGGCAGAGCAGTTCTTA.

For this clonotype: Compared with germline, one end of the junction differs, possibly owing to a read error. V usage is TRBV11-1 and J usage is TRBJ2-4, with TRBD2 as a possible D gene (5 bases). CDR1 SGHAT and CDR2 FQDESV come from the germline V gene (reference sequence). This CDR3 region has 13 residues. CDR3 DNA: TGTGCCAGCAGCTTATCCTGGGGAGACATTCGGTACTTC. This translates into CASSLSWGDIRYF.

The chain joins TRBV6-5 to TRBJ2-3, with 8 bases fitting TRBD2. The CDR3 has 20 amino acids. Germline values: CDR1 MNHEY, CDR2 SVGAGI. V was pared by 4 bases and J by 3 bases, with 21 bases of the junction left unmatched. CDR3 coding DNA: TGTGCCAGCAGTTCCTATACACCGGGACTAGTGAGAGGTTGGACAGATACGCAGTATTTT. It specifies CASSSYTPGLVRGWTDTQYF.

This clonotype occurred once. This may come from a read error, since a much larger clone is one base off. This chain links TRBV19 with TRBJ1-1; D not resolved. Germline lookup yields CDR1 LNHDA and CDR2 SQIVND (reference sequence). There are 13 residues in the CDR3. CDR3 region: CPSREDLNTEAFF. Written as DNA, the CDR3 is TGTCCCAGTAGGGAGGACCTGAACACTGAAGCTTTCTTT.

This clonotype was picked up one time. Being one base from a much bigger clone, this may be a read error. J is TRBJ2-1 and V is TRBV28, with 8 bases fitting TRBD2. The germline V gene encodes CDR1 MDHEN and CDR2 SYDVKM. CDR3 length equals 18 residues. Written as DNA, the CDR3 is TGTGCCAGCAGTCCGACCTTTGGGAGCGGGAGCTCCTGCAATGAGCAGTTCTTC. This encodes CASSPTFGSGSSCNEQFF.

In the case of this clonotype: A much larger clone lies one base from this, so it may be a read error. The gene calls are TRBV7-8 and TRBJ2-3; no reliable D call. This CDR3 region has 13 residues. Germline-derived CDR1 and CDR2 are SGHVS and FQNEAQ. Trimming removed 4 bases at V and 5 bases at J, with 10 bases between. The CDR3 region is CASSSQSGDTQYF. The CDR3, as DNA: TGTGCCAGCAGCTCCCAAAGTGGAGATACGCAGTATTTT.

Concerning this clonotype: The conserved phenylalanine or tryptophan normally closing the CDR3 is absent here, so this likely arose from a read error. The V gene is TRBV6-5, the J gene TRBJ1-1; 8 bases fit TRBD1. Germline V CDR1 and CDR2: MNHEY, SVGAGI. The CDR3 spans 14 residues. In DNA, the CDR3 is TGTGCTAGCAGTTATGGACAGGGAGGAACTGAAGCTTTCTCT. As protein: CASSYGQGGTEAFS.

The V call is TRBV5-1, the J call TRBJ2-7; D is ambiguous. Trimming removed 1 base from V and 6 bases from J, with 11 bases in between. The germline V gene has CDR1 SGHRS and CDR2 YFSETQ. The CDR3 covers 13 residues. CDR3 nucleotides: TGCGCCAGCAGCTTGTTGGCGGCTGGCGAGCAGTACTTC. It codes for CASSLLAAGEQYF.

About this clonotype: The germline gene is not matched at one end of the junction; a read error may be the cause. V gene TRBV29-1 combines with J gene TRBJ2-1, with 12 bases lining up with TRBD2. This CDR3 comprises 13 residues. From germline, CDR1 is SQVTM and CDR2 ANQGSEA. The CDR3 loop reads CSVGGTSGPVRNF. CDR3 DNA: TGCAGCGTTGGGGGGACTAGCGGGCCCGTCAGGAACTTC.

As concerns this clonotype: At one of its ends the junction is not consistent with the germline gene, which may arise from a read error. The DNA for the CDR3 is TGTGCCAACAGTGAAGGGGGGACCATCAACGAGCAGTTCTTC. Protein: CANSEGGTINEQFF. V usage is TRBV6-1 and J usage is TRBJ2-1; D may match TRBD1 or TRBD2 (6 bases each). The CDR3 runs 14 residues. Germline V lookup: CDR1 MNHNS, CDR2 SASEGT.

The chain couples TRBV12-3 or TRBV12-4 to TRBJ1-1; a possible D gene is TRBD1 (5 bases). The CDR3 runs to 14 residues. V was cut by 5 bases and J by 1 base, with 11 bases left in between. CDR3 region: CASSTRRGNTEAFF. CDR3 nucleotide sequence: TGTGCCAGCAGTACCCGAAGGGGGAACACTGAAGCTTTCTTT.

This clonotype was counted ten times or more. J is TRBJ2-3 and V is TRBV29-1; 8 positions agree with TRBD2. The CDR3 is made up of 16 amino acids. J gave up 0 bases and V 7 bases, and 12 bases lay outside the gene matches. Germline V gene data show CDR1 as SQVTM and CDR2 as ANQGSEA. The chain's CDR3 is CSARGKASGSTDTQYF. In DNA form, the CDR3 reads TGCAGCGCGAGGGGTAAGGCTAGCGGGAGCACAGATACGCAGTATTTT.

Points on this clonotype: No conserved phenylalanine or tryptophan is present at the end of the CDR3, so a read error is the likely explanation. The chain joins TRBV4-2 to TRBJ2-5; D is uncertain. CDR1 LGHNA and CDR2 YNFKEQ come from the germline V gene. Trimming removed 2 bases from V and 5 bases from J, with 9 bases in between. This CDR3 has 13 amino acids. The CDR3 bases are TGTGCCAGCAGCCAAACAAGGCTGGAGACCCAGTACTCC. It is translated as CASSQTRLETQYS.

This clonotype was found many times. The J gene is TRBJ2-7, the V gene TRBV29-1, with D maybe TRBD2 (7 bases). Germline CDR1 reads SQVTM; CDR2 reads ANQGSEA. The CDR3 has 13 amino acids. Deletions cut 7 bases from V and 3 bases from J, with 16 bases between. In DNA form, the CDR3 reads TGCAGCGCCGCGGGGGCCGCGGGCTACGAGCAGTACTTC. As protein: CSAAGAAGYEQYF.

Of note for this clonotype: One end of the junction is discordant with germline, which a read error may explain. The rearrangement uses TRBV5-4 and TRBJ2-5, with D possibly being TRBD2 (7 bases). CDR1 is SGHNT and CDR2 is YYREEE in the germline V gene (reference sequence). The CDR3 spans 15 residues. CDR3 coding DNA: TGTGCCAACAGCCCGGGGGGCGTGAATGGTGAGACCCAGTACTTC. Amino acid sequence: CANSPGGVNGETQYF.